Listed here are 18 T cell receptor beta chains from one sample, sequenced in a study of shared clonotypes between healthy human individuals. Generated by immunoSEQ multiplex PCR, the TCRdb table keeps only in-frame clones and is missing some. In the table there are about 2.4 million clones, around 90% of which are singletons. The sequenced sample was naive CD4+ T cells sorted from blood. Subset indicated: CD45RA+ positively selected. These receptors were obtained from a man younger than 35 in good health.

J is TRBJ1-3 and V is TRBV9; D remains unclear. V shed 0 bases and J shed 6 bases, with 7 bases lying between them. Germline V gene lookup returns CDR1 SGDLS and CDR2 YYNGEE. The CDR3 runs to 13 residues. This CDR3 reads CASSVEGANTIYF. CDR3 coding DNA: TGTGCCAGCAGCGTAGAGGGTGCAAACACCATATATTTT.

This chain joins TRBV27 and TRBJ2-5; TRBD2 aligns across 14 bases. This CDR3 is built from 18 residues. Germline CDR1 MNHEY, CDR2 SMNVEV (reference sequence). V shed 5 bases, J shed 5 bases, and the junction held 13 bases outside the gene matches. CDR3 coding DNA: TGTGCCAGCAGTCCACACACGGGACTAGCGGGAGTTTGGGAGACCCAGTACTTC. This gives the protein CASSPHTGLAGVWETQYF.

The chain joins TRBV5-1 to TRBJ2-3, with TRBD2 as a possible D gene (6 bases). Germline V gives CDR1 SGHRS, CDR2 YFSETQ. The CDR3 contains 17 residues. V gave up 2 bases and J gave up 2 bases, with 18 bases separating them. As DNA, the CDR3 is TGCGCCAGCAGCTTCCGACAAGGCGGGATTATCACAGATACGCAGTATTTT. Amino acids: CASSFRQGGIITDTQYF.

In DNA, the CDR3 is TGCGCCAGCAGCCATAACCACGGACAGGCCACAGATACGCAGTATTTT. This encodes CASSHNHGQATDTQYF. The V and J genes are TRBV4-1 and TRBJ2-3, with 7 positions matching TRBD1. Germline V lookup: CDR1 MGHRA, CDR2 YSYEKL. The CDR3 extends over 16 amino acids. Unmatched junction bases numbered 8, after V lost 3 bases and J lost 2 bases.

J is TRBJ1-4 and V is TRBV7-2; 7 bases map to TRBD1. CDR1 and CDR2 from the germline V gene are SGHTA and FQGNSA. This CDR3 comprises 14 residues. Germline trimming cut 5 bases from V and 10 bases from J; bases unmatched to any gene: 10. CDR3 residues: CASSPDRDIGKLFF. The CDR3 DNA follows: TGTGCCAGCAGCCCCGACAGGGATATTGGAAAACTGTTTTTT.

This clone was recorded once. The rearrangement links TRBV2 to TRBJ1-6; TRBD1 matches at 8 bases. The V gene end was trimmed by 6 bases and the J gene end by 5 bases; junction bases not matched to a gene: 9. Germline V gene lookup returns CDR1 SNHLY and CDR2 FYNNEI. The CDR3 spans 16 residues. CDR3 nucleotide sequence: TGTGCCAGCAGGATATCGGGACAGGCAAATAATTCACCCCTCCACTTT. This sequence encodes CASRISGQANNSPLHF.

This sequence joins TRBV15 and TRBJ2-3; 7 nucleotides match TRBD1. The CDR3 consists of 15 residues. Germline lookup yields CDR1 LNHNV and CDR2 YYDKDF (reference sequence). The V gene end was trimmed by 3 bases and the J gene end by 4 bases; junction bases not matched to a gene: 7. This CDR3 reads CATSRPRQGADTQYF. In DNA, the CDR3 is TGTGCCACCAGCAGGCCGAGACAGGGCGCAGATACGCAGTATTTT. Variable domain in full (rest from reference TRBV15 and TRBJ2-3): DAMVIQNPRYQVTQFGKPVTLSCSQTLNHNVMYWYQQKSSQAPKLLFHYYDKDFNNEADTPDNFQSRRPNTSFCFLDIRSPGLGDTAMYLCATSRPRQGADTQYFGPGTRLTVL.

The V gene is TRBV19, the J gene TRBJ1-5, with 7 bases fitting TRBD1. The ends lost 4 bases at V and 9 bases at J; junction bases unmatched: 12. The V gene's germline CDR1 is LNHDA and CDR2 SQIVND (reference sequence). There are 15 residues in the CDR3. This chain's CDR3 is CASSTWGTASLPQHF. In DNA form, the CDR3 reads TGTGCCAGTAGTACCTGGGGGACAGCCAGTTTGCCCCAGCATTTT.

The chain employs TRBV5-4 and TRBJ2-3; maybe TRBD2 (7 bases). Germline CDR1 reads SGHNT; CDR2 reads YYREEE (reference sequence). The CDR3 extends over 16 amino acids. Trimming removed 5 bases at V and 5 bases at J, with 21 bases between. The CDR3 is CASSVRGAKPRDTQYF. The CDR3 DNA sequence: TGTGCCAGCAGTGTTCGGGGGGCGAAACCGCGAGATACGCAGTATTTT.

The chain joins TRBV21-1 to TRBJ1-2. TRBV21-1 is tagged as a pseudogene. This CDR3 has 18 residues. CDR3 sequence (DNA): TGTGCCACCAGAGGGAGGGGACAACTAAACCACCTAGACTATGGCTACACCTTC. Translation gives CATRGRGQLNHLDYGYTF.

This clone turned up a few times. The V call is TRBV2, the J call TRBJ1-6; TRBD1 might be the D (6 bases). The germline gives CDR1 SNHLY, CDR2 FYNNEI. The CDR3 consists of 14 residues. Trimming stripped 2 bases from V and 9 bases from J, with 11 bases between. The CDR3: CASSESQGPSPLHF. CDR3 bases: TGTGCCAGCAGTGAAAGTCAGGGGCCTTCACCCCTCCACTTT.

V gene TRBV7-9 combines with J gene TRBJ1-5; 12 bases align to TRBD1. After removal of 5 bases from V and 5 bases from J, the junction contained 10 bases not matched to a gene. The length of the CDR3 is 17 residues. CDR1 SEHNR and CDR2 FQNEAQ come from the germline V gene (reference sequence). The CDR3 region has the DNA TGTGCCAGCAGCCGGGGAGGGACAGGGGGCGAGGATCAGCCCCAGCATTTT. It encodes CASSRGGTGGEDQPQHF.

The genes are TRBV6-1 and TRBJ2-7, with D uncertain. Trimming pared 6 bases from V and 7 bases from J, leaving 13 bases between. CDR3 size: 12 residues. CDR1 MNHNS and CDR2 SASEGT come from the germline V gene. For the CDR3, the DNA is TGTGCCAGCAGGCCCTCGGGTGGGGAGCAGTACTTC. This codes for CASRPSGGEQYF.

The count of this clone is one. The chain joins TRBV2 to TRBJ2-1, with D maybe TRBD1 (6 bases). Germline-derived CDR1 and CDR2 are SNHLY and FYNNEI. Trimming removed 1 base from V and 5 bases from J, with 9 bases in between. The CDR3 length is 14 residues. CDR3: CASSEDRVNNEQFF. The CDR3 DNA is TGTGCCAGCAGTGAAGACAGGGTAAACAATGAGCAGTTCTTC.

V gene TRBV11-2 combines with J gene TRBJ1-6, with 9 nucleotides matching TRBD1. The V gene's germline CDR1 is SGHAT and CDR2 FQNNGV. V shed 5 bases and J 9 bases; nucleotides not matched to a gene: 8. CDR3 length: 15 residues. CDR3 nucleotides: TGTGCCAGCAGCCGGCCGGGACAGGGCCCTTCACCCCTCCACTTT. Encoded protein: CASSRPGQGPSPLHF.

The gene calls are TRBV5-8 and TRBJ2-7; D uncertain. The CDR3 has 11 amino acids. Germline V lookup: CDR1 SGHTS, CDR2 YDEGEE. V shed 4 bases and J shed 5 bases, with 7 bases lying between them. The CDR3 protein is CASSSYHEQYF. CDR3 coding DNA: TGTGCCAGCAGCAGCTACCACGAGCAGTACTTC.

The V call is TRBV5-4, the J call TRBJ1-6; tentatively, D is TRBD1 (5 bases). The germline gives CDR1 SGHNT, CDR2 YYREEE (reference sequence). This CDR3 is built from 16 residues. Trimming left V 3 bases short and J 10 bases short, with 20 bases between. CDR3: CASSSTSGTILSPLHF. DNA for the CDR3: TGTGCCAGCAGCTCCACCTCCGGGACCATCTTATCACCCCTCCACTTT.

The chain has TRBV10-3 and TRBJ1-6, with a weak D call TRBD1 (5 bases). The CDR3 is made up of 15 amino acids. Germline V CDR1 and CDR2: ENHRY, SYGVKD. Trimming cost V 10 bases and J 5 bases, with 18 bases left between them. The CDR3 here is CATRPRDGDNSPLHF. Here the CDR3 DNA reads TGTGCCACTAGACCCCGGGACGGTGATAATTCACCCCTCCACTTT.